This TCR beta chain was found in a study of glioma-infiltrating T cells. Germline V CDR1 and CDR2: SGHTA, FQGNSA. The V gene end was trimmed by 4 bases and the J gene end by 7 bases; junction bases not matched to a gene: 11. CDR3 size: 17 residues. TCR alpha and beta CDR3 regions were amplified from RNA using iRepertoire nested multiplex PCR. Each CDR3 protein gets one entry after TCRdb re-called the multiplex PCR reads with MiXCR. The sample includes some 120,000 distinct CDR3 sequences, 20% to 25% of them seen just once. The table lists this clonotype with many counts. The sequenced sample was glioma tissue, nonneoplastic brain tissue, or PBMCs (not recorded which). The receptor was isolated from a human donor with low-grade glioma or glioblastoma, undergoing nonglioma brain surgery, or in good health (not recorded which). The rearrangement joins TRBV7-2 to TRBJ2-1, with 12 bases matching TRBD2. The CDR3 DNA is TGTGCCAGCAGCTCAAGACTAGCGGGAGTGGAGGGGAATGAGCAGTTCTTC. The encoded protein is CASSSRLAGVEGNEQFF.